This T cell receptor beta chain derives from a study of blood T cell repertoires in COVID-19. As for the study in general: COVID-19 samples, acute and convalescent, were from the United States, Italy and Spain. T cells, B-cell-depleted T cells, or PBMCs provided the cDNA or gDNA that served as material.

Data came from immunoSEQ multiplex PCR; TCRdb stores just in-frame clones and leaves some out. The repertoire has approximately 72,000 clones, 75% to 90% of them found once; the top ten carry 35% to 40%. V shed 2 bases and J shed 2 bases, with 13 bases lying between them. CDR1 is SEHNR and CDR2 is FQNEAQ in the germline V gene (reference sequence). This CDR3 is 15 amino acids long. This receptor was obtained from a woman of 80 years or more with active or convalescent COVID-19. The rearrangement uses TRBV7-9 and TRBJ2-7; TRBD1 is a possible D gene (6 bases). The material sequenced was peripheral blood. The CDR3 loop reads CASSLRVDRTYEQYF. In nucleotides, the CDR3 is TGTGCCAGCAGCTTACGGGTAGACAGGACCTACGAGCAGTACTTC.